Shown below are 3 T cell receptor beta chains from a single sample sequenced in a study of beta chain features in type 1 diabetes. Reverse transcribing all isolated RNA meant expressed TCRB transcripts were sequenced. The table came from immunoSEQ multiplex PCR; TCRdb's copy has only in-frame clones and leaves some out. This table has almost 250,000 clones, 13% to 15% appearing once. Sequences were obtained from naive CD4+ T cells from blood. The receptors were gathered from a woman between 40 and 55 years old in good health.

This chain's CDR3 is CASSPERGGLTDTQYF. CDR3 DNA: TGTGCCAGCAGCCCGGAACGGGGTGGCCTCACAGATACGCAGTATTTT. The chain links TRBV7-2 to TRBJ2-3; D possibly corresponds to TRBD2 (5 bases). The V and J ends lost 5 bases and 2 bases respectively, with 17 bases between them. Germline V CDR1 and CDR2: SGHTA, FQGNSA. The CDR3 is 16 residues long. Full variable domain (outside the CDR3, taken from reference TRBV7-2 and TRBJ2-3): GAGVSQSPSNKVTEKGKDVELRCDPISGHTALYWYRQSLGQGLEFLIYFQGNSAPDKSGLPSDRFSAERTGGSVSTLTIQRTQQEDSAVYLCASSPERGGLTDTQYFGPGTRLTVL.

This clone was seen a handful of times. The chain links TRBV6-6 to TRBJ2-3; the D gene is possibly TRBD1 (5 bases). The CDR3 runs to 12 residues. V was cut by 2 bases and J by 6 bases, with 6 bases left in between. The germline V gene has CDR1 MNHNY and CDR2 SVGAGI (reference sequence). This chain's CDR3 is CASSYPGDTQYF. The CDR3 DNA reads TGTGCCAGCAGTTACCCAGGGGATACGCAGTATTTT.

This clone has just a few counts. V is TRBV19 and J is TRBJ2-1; 11 bases match TRBD2. Trimming at V came to 3 bases and at J to 6 bases, leaving 4 bases not matched to a gene. Per the germline V gene, CDR1 is LNHDA and CDR2 is SQIVND (reference sequence). The CDR3 loop spans 15 amino acids. The CDR3 loop reads CASSIASGRSNEQFF. The CDR3 DNA sequence: TGTGCCAGTAGTATTGCTAGCGGGAGGTCCAATGAGCAGTTCTTC.